This TCR beta chain was obtained from a study of blood T cell repertoires in COVID-19 (dated by TCRdb to 2018 to 2021). Background on the whole study: Samples from collaborators originated in the United States, Italy and Spain and spanned both the acute and convalescent phases of COVID-19. The repertoires were released in a freely available public database meant as a resource for research on the immune response to SARS-CoV-2. Sample metadata almost always included a de-identified subject ID, COVID-19 status, age in years and sex. Where HLA class I and class II types were available, the types were taken from metadata supplied by the sample provider, not from assay-based typing. Deeply sampled blood TCRbeta repertoires from subjects exposed to, actively infected with, or recovered from COVID-19 were included in the dataset. The samples were drawn from two sources: the first 160 participants of the ongoing ImmuneRACE study, and over 1,000 subjects contributed by 6 global collaborators. The prospective study material was composed of cDNA or gDNA derived from T cells, B-cell-depleted T cells, or PBMCs. Study-wide findings and limitations: The quantity of clinical and demographic metadata differed by source and by participant and was supplied without curation.

TCRbeta CDR3 regions were amplified from genomic DNA by means of the immunoSEQ Assay, a bias-controlled multiplex PCR. For the original study's pipeline: Within the assay, amplification of reference gene primers was used to estimate how many nucleated cells each sample contained. To quantify the absolute abundance of each unique TCRbeta CDR3 rearrangement, sequence reads were collapsed and filtered. For each sample, productive Simpson clonality was calculated by taking the square root of Simpson's diversity index across productive rearrangements. Drawn from immuneACCESS, this table holds only the in-frame rearrangements with V and J called that TCRdb kept. Clones are partly lost; checked studies trace under half to an unresolved V gene and leave the rest unexplained. The V and J calls and the clone size are those of that table, but D and trimming were determined from the DNA. This sample is represented by under 300,000 clones; 65% to 80% of them were singletons. In total, the top ten clones hold around 4.1% of the sample.

Whole blood was collected in K2EDTA tubes by collaborating institutions according to the institutions' own protocols. For TCRbeta analysis, collaborators shipped samples as frozen whole blood, isolated PBMCs, or DNA extracted from either of those sample types. A few counts support this clone. Its recognized antigen is unknown. The input lacks base qualities; no much larger clone sits a single base away. V gives up 6 bases and J gives up 7 bases, and the segment between their germline ends measures 19 bases. Measured from the cysteine to the phenylalanine, the CDR3 is 14 residues long. The entry retains the CDR3 DNA only, 42 bases that are in frame from base 1. The germline V gene supplies CDR1 MDHEN and CDR2 SYDVKM.

The sequence was obtained from a woman aged 40 to 50 with active or convalescent COVID-19. The chain links TRBV28 with TRBJ2-7; the best D guess is TRBD1, with 6 bases matching. The source material was peripheral blood. For the CDR3, the sequence is CASSRPSRGLEQYF. The nucleotide sequence reads TGTGCCAGCAGCCGTCCATCCAGGGGATTAGAGCAGTACTTC.